One and the same sample provided the 20 T cell receptor beta chains below, sequenced in a study of CD8 T cells in ankylosing spondylitis. Regarding the study as a whole: The study identified a TCR beta motif of 7 or 8 highly homologous variants that appeared characteristic of ankylosing spondylitis blood.

TCRdb used MiXCR to reprocess the 5' RACE reads, holding one entry per CDR3 protein. Among 450,000 to 550,000 distinct CDR3 sequences listed, under 5.5% were seen once. These receptors' antigens are unknown. The specimen sequenced was blood, either unsorted or a sorted T cell fraction (not recorded which). The receptor source for this set is a male donor with ankylosing spondylitis.

In this sample, this clonotype turned up many times. The genes are TRBV2 and TRBJ2-7; D might be TRBD1 (5 bases). The ends were cut back, 6 bases at V and 3 bases at J, with 18 bases in the middle. CDR1 is SNHLY and CDR2 is FYNNEI in the germline V gene. The length of the CDR3 is 15 residues. CDR3 nucleotide sequence: TGTGCCAGCAGAGGGGAACTCAAACCCAACTACGAGCAGTACTTC. This gives the protein CASRGELKPNYEQYF.

This chain uses TRBV11-2 with TRBJ2-7; D ambiguous. Germline V lookup: CDR1 SGHAT, CDR2 FQNNGV. V shed 5 bases and J shed 2 bases, with 10 bases lying between them. The CDR3 sequence is 13 residues long. CDR3 residues: CASSNRQPYEQYF. For the CDR3, the DNA is TGTGCCAGCAGCAATAGACAACCCTACGAGCAGTACTTC.

This clonotype showed up many times. V usage is TRBV10-3 and J usage is TRBJ1-2; D ambiguous. The length of the CDR3 is 13 residues. Germline V lookup: CDR1 ENHRY, CDR2 SYGVKD. V gave up 11 bases and J gave up 3 bases, with 16 bases separating them. The CDR3 spells CAFSDREHYGYTF. The CDR3 DNA sequence: TGTGCCTTCTCGGACCGGGAACACTATGGCTACACCTTC.

Ten or more counts support this clonotype. V and J are TRBV7-9 and TRBJ2-3; the D is unclear. Germline CDR1 is SEHNR and CDR2 is FQNEAQ (reference sequence). V shed 2 bases and J shed 4 bases, with 13 bases lying between them. CDR3 length equals 15 residues. The CDR3 bases are TGTGCCAGCAGCTTATTTGACCAAGGCGCAGATACGCAGTATTTT. Its translation: CASSLFDQGADTQYF.

This clonotype occurred many times. The genes are TRBV10-3 and TRBJ2-7; 8 positions agree with TRBD1. The junction had 8 bases not matched to a gene; V was cut back by 3 bases and J by 4 bases. Germline V lookup: CDR1 ENHRY, CDR2 SYGVKD. CDR3 length: 15 residues. The CDR3 is CAISDWEDRVYEQYF. As DNA, the CDR3 is TGTGCCATCAGTGATTGGGAGGACAGGGTGTACGAGCAGTACTTC.

This clonotype was observed many times. This chain uses TRBV6-5 with TRBJ2-2; D not certain. With 0 bases removed from V and 6 bases from J, the gap between germline ends came to 5 bases. This CDR3 region has 13 residues. Germline CDR1 is MNHEY and CDR2 is SVGAGI. For the CDR3, the DNA is TGTGCCAGCAGTTACTCTGGCCCCGGGGAGCTGTTTTTT. Its translation: CASSYSGPGELFF.

This clonotype was counted ten times or more. The chain recombines TRBV12-3 or TRBV12-4 with TRBJ1-5; no reliable D call. The CDR3 is 15 amino acids. V was clipped by 6 bases and J by 7 bases, with 19 bases between them. DNA of the CDR3: TGTGCCAGCAGACGTGCAATAGGCGTAAACCAGCCCCAGCATTTT. It specifies CASRRAIGVNQPQHF.

The table lists this clonotype with many counts. V usage is TRBV10-3 and J usage is TRBJ2-3; D is ambiguous. The CDR3 consists of 12 residues. The ends were cut back, 1 base at V and 4 bases at J, with 3 bases in the middle. Germline values: CDR1 ENHRY, CDR2 SYGVKD. CDR3: CAISEWSDTQYF. The CDR3 DNA sequence: TGTGCCATCAGTGAGTGGTCAGATACGCAGTATTTT.

This clonotype was counted at least ten times. The V call is TRBV10-3, the J call TRBJ2-7, with TRBD1 as a possible D gene (6 bases). The CDR3 length is 16 residues. V lost 4 bases and J lost 2, with 18 bases in between. The germline V gene has CDR1 ENHRY and CDR2 SYGVKD. CDR3 protein: CAISGKTPGQTYEQYF. CDR3 nucleotide sequence: TGTGCCATCAGTGGGAAGACCCCTGGACAGACCTACGAGCAGTACTTC.

This clonotype showed up just a few times. The J gene is TRBJ2-5, the V gene TRBV7-2, with TRBD2 matching 8 bases. V lost 1 base to trimming and J lost 7 bases; unmatched junction nucleotides: 8. CDR3 length: 15 residues. Germline V gene lookup returns CDR1 SGHTA and CDR2 FQGNSA. The CDR3 DNA follows: TGTGCCAGCAGCTTAGGAGGTAGCGGGAAAGGGACCCAGTACTTC. Encoded protein: CASSLGGSGKGTQYF.

This clonotype showed up many times. The V call is TRBV20-1, the J call TRBJ2-1, with 7 nucleotides matching TRBD2. CDR1 is DFQATT and CDR2 is SNEGSKA in the germline V gene (reference sequence). The V gene end was trimmed by 4 bases and the J gene end by 7 bases; junction bases not matched to a gene: 13. This CDR3 spans 15 amino acids. The CDR3 protein is CSAKLPAGLSNEQFF. CDR3 sequence (DNA): TGCAGTGCTAAGTTACCAGCGGGGCTTAGTAATGAGCAGTTCTTC.

Many counts were recorded for this clonotype. The CDR3 spells CSARGLNTDTQYF. In DNA, the CDR3 is TGCAGTGCTAGAGGCCTTAACACAGATACGCAGTATTTT. The chain couples TRBV20-1 to TRBJ2-3, with D unclear. Trimming removed 1 base at V and 2 bases at J, with 7 bases between. Germline V gives CDR1 DFQATT, CDR2 SNEGSKA (reference sequence). The CDR3 consists of 13 residues.

This clonotype appeared many times. The chain combines TRBV12-3 or TRBV12-4 with TRBJ2-4, with D maybe TRBD1 (5 bases). The CDR3 is 13 amino acids. Trimming stripped 3 bases from V and 4 bases from J, with 7 bases between. CDR3 sequence: CASSFQGKNIQYF. The CDR3 coding sequence is TGTGCCAGCAGTTTCCAGGGTAAAAACATTCAGTACTTC.

This chain joins TRBV5-1 and TRBJ2-5, with TRBD1 matching over 7 bases. Germline CDR1 and CDR2: SGHRS and YFSETQ. V gave up 3 bases and J gave up 4 bases; unmatched junction bases: 9. The CDR3 length is 15 residues. CDR3 protein: CASSYYRGRGETQYF. In DNA form, the CDR3 reads TGCGCCAGCAGCTACTACAGGGGCCGGGGAGAGACCCAGTACTTC.

This clonotype was observed many times. The chain links TRBV7-8 to TRBJ1-1; 7 nucleotides match TRBD1. This CDR3 has 17 amino acids. The J segment lost 8 bases and the V segment lost 8 bases, leaving 23 bases of the junction unmatched. Germline CDR1 reads SGHVS; CDR2 reads FQNEAQ. CDR3 sequence: CASAVNPRDVTDREAFF. The CDR3 DNA is TGTGCCAGCGCAGTGAACCCGAGGGACGTAACGGACAGGGAAGCTTTCTTT. Combining the CDR3 with reference TRBV7-8 and TRBJ1-1 gives the whole variable domain GAGVSQSPRYKVAKRGQDVALRCDPISGHVSLFWYQQALGQGPEFLTYFQNEAQLDKSGLPSDRFFAERPEGSVSTLKIQRTQQEDSAVYLCASAVNPRDVTDREAFFGQGTRLTVV.

This clonotype was picked up many times. The CDR3 nucleotides read TGTGCCAGCAGTTTAGGACTAGGAGGGGTAAACATTCAGTACTTC. As protein: CASSLGLGGVNIQYF. The rearrangement uses TRBV6-5 and TRBJ2-4; TRBD2 matches at 7 bases. Germline loops: CDR1 MNHEY, CDR2 SVGAGI. Trimming removed 4 bases from V and 6 bases from J; junction bases left unmatched: 9. The CDR3 covers 15 residues.

This clonotype was detected ten times or more. The J gene is TRBJ2-1, the V gene TRBV4-3; 9 positions agree with TRBD1. Trimming cost V 1 base and J 6 bases; bases outside gene matches: 7. The CDR3 contains 16 residues. Germline CDR1 LGHNA, CDR2 YSLEER. CDR3 in amino acids: CASSQVGTGLSNEQFF. Here the CDR3 DNA reads TGCGCCAGCAGCCAAGTAGGGACAGGGCTCTCCAATGAGCAGTTCTTC.

This clonotype was detected ten times or more. As DNA, the CDR3 is TGCGCCAGCAGCCCAAACGGACTGGCCCCCAATGAGCAGTTCTTC. Protein sequence: CASSPNGLAPNEQFF. The rearrangement uses TRBV5-1 and TRBJ2-1, with D possibly being TRBD2 (5 bases). The V end was cut by 4 bases, the J end by 6 bases, with 17 bases between. This CDR3 contains 15 residues. Germline V gives CDR1 SGHRS, CDR2 YFSETQ.

The sample holds many counts of this clonotype. This chain uses TRBV6-1 with TRBJ1-6, with a tentative D call TRBD1 (6 bases). The V end was cut by 7 bases, the J end by 6 bases, with 16 bases between. The germline V gene has CDR1 MNHNS and CDR2 SASEGT. The CDR3 covers 15 residues. This CDR3 reads CASKMPGQRNSPLHF. The DNA for the CDR3 is TGTGCCAGCAAAATGCCTGGACAGCGTAATTCACCCCTCCACTTT.

The chain combines TRBV25-1 with TRBJ2-2; 9 nucleotides match TRBD1. Looked up from germline, CDR1 is MGHDK and CDR2 is SYGVNS. The CDR3 is 17 residues long. V lost 2 bases, J lost 1 base, and 5 bases stayed unmatched. The CDR3 nucleotides read TGTGCCAGCAGTGAAGGGGCGGGACAGGGGAACACCGGGGAGCTGTTTTTT. Its protein is CASSEGAGQGNTGELFF. Supplemented by reference TRBV25-1 and TRBJ2-2, the full variable domain reads EADIYQTPRYLVIGTGKKITLECSQTMGHDKMYWYQQDPGMELHLIHYSYGVNSTEKGDLSSESTVSRIRTEHFPLTLESARPSHTSQYLCASSEGAGQGNTGELFFGEGSRLTVL.